This entry features one TCR beta chain sequence. Its antigen is currently unknown. This sample was included in a study of cytomegalovirus exposure and HLA in healthy donors. Findings and caveats of the study: Later, an analysis showed that TCR beta chains associated with HLA were more clonally expanded than others that were equally common. The productive fraction for most TCR beta V segments was about 87% or about 30% in an earlier analysis.

This CDR3 region has 16 residues. Losses at the gene ends were 6 bases for V and 2 bases for J; bases not matched to a gene: 10. Germline CDR1 MNHEY, CDR2 SMNVEV (reference sequence). PCR was performed using 60 Vbeta and 13 Jbeta primers. Generated by immunoSEQ multiplex PCR, the TCRdb table keeps only in-frame clones and is missing some. Its listing shows about 74,000 clones. The sequenced material came from PBMCs. This chain uses TRBV27 with TRBJ2-7; 10 nucleotides agree with TRBD2. The sequence derives from a female donor in good health and CMV-seropositive. The CDR3 region has the DNA TGTGCCAGCAGGGTCTTTAGCGGGGGGCTCCCCTACGAGCAGTACTTC. It is translated as CASRVFSGGLPYEQYF.